This T cell receptor beta chain was captured in a study of control samples from healthy donors and cancer patients. Trimming stripped 3 bases from V and 7 bases from J, with 4 bases between. Per germline, CDR1 LNHNV and CDR2 YYDKDF (reference sequence). The CDR3 sequence is 12 residues long. The protocol was immunoSEQ multiplex PCR, while the TCRdb copy is restricted to in-frame clones and leaves out a portion. In the table there are 70,000 to 90,000 clones, 70% to 90% of which are singletons. This chain uses TRBV15 with TRBJ1-6, with no clear D. The TCR sequence derives from a woman aged 55-70 years with head and neck cancer. The sample taken for sequencing was PBMCs. The chain's CDR3 is CATSRENSPLHF. The DNA for the CDR3 is TGTGCCACCAGCAGGGAAAATTCACCCCTCCACTTT.